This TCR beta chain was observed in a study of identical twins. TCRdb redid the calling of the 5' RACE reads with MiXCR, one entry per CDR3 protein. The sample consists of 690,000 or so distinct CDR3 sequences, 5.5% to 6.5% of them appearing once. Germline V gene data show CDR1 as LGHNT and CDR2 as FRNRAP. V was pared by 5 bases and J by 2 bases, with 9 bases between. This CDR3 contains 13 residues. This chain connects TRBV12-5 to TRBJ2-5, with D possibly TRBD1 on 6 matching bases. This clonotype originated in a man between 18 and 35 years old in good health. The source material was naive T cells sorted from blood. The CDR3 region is CASGVGTQETQYF. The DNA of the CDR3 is TGTGCTAGTGGTGTGGGGACACAAGAGACCCAGTACTTC.